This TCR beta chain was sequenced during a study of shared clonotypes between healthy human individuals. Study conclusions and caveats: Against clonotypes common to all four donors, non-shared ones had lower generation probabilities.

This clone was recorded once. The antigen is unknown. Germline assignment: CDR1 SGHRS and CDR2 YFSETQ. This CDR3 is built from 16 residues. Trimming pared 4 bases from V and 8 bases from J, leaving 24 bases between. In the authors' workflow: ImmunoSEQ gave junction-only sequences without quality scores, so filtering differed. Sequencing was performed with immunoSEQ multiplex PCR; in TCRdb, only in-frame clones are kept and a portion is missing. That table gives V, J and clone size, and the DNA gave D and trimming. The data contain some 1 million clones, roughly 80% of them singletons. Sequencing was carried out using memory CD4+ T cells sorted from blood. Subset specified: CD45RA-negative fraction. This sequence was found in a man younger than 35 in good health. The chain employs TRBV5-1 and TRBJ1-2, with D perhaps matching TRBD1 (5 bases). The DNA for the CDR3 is TGCGCCAGCAGCCTATTGTCTGTGCCAGGGATAATGGGCTACACCTTC. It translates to CASSLLSVPGIMGYTF. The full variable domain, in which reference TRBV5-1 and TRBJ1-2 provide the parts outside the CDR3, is KAGVTQTPRYLIKTRGQQVTLSCSPISGHRSVSWYQQTPGQGLQFLFEYFSETQRNKGNFPGRFSGRQFSNSRSEMNVSTLELGDSALYLCASSLLSVPGIMGYTFGSGTRLTVV.